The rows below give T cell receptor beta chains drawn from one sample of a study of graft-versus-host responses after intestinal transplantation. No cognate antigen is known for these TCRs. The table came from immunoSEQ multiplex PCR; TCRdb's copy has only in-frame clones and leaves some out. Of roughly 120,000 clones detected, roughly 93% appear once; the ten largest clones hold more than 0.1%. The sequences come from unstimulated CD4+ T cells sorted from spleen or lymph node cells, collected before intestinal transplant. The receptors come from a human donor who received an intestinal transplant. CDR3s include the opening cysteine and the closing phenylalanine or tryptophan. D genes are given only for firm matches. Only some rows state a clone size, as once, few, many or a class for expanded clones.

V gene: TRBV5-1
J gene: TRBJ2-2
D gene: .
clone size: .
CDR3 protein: CASTIAGELFF
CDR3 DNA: TGCGCCAGCACTATCGCCGGGGAGCTGTTTTTT

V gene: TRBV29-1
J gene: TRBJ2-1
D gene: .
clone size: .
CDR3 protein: CSVRDRSYNEQFF
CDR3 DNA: TGCAGCGTCAGGGACCGGTCCTACAATGAGCAGTTCTTC

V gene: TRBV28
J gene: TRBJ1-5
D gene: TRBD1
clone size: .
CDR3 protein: CASSRGTGINQPQHF
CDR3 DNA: TGTGCCAGCAGTAGAGGGACAGGGATTAATCAGCCCCAGCATTTT

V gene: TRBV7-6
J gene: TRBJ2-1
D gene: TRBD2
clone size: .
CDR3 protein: CASSRTSGSYNEQFF
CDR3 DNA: TGTGCCAGCAGCAGGACTAGCGGGTCCTACAATGAGCAGTTCTTC

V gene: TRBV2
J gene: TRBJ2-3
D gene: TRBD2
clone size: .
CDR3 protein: CASSIGRADTQYF
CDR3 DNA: TGTGCCAGCAGTATCGGGAGGGCAGATACGCAGTATTTT

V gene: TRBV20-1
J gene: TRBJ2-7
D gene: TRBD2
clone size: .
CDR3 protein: CSGTRSYEQYF
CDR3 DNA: TGCAGTGGGACTAGATCCTACGAGCAGTACTTC

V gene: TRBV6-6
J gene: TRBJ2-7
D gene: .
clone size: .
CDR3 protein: CASIDRDPSYEQYF
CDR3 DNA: TGTGCCAGCATCGACCGGGATCCCTCCTACGAGCAGTACTTC

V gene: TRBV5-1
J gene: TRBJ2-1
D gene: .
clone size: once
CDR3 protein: CASSLFAGDNEQFF
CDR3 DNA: TGCGCCAGCAGCTTGTTTGCCGGGGACAATGAGCAGTTCTTC

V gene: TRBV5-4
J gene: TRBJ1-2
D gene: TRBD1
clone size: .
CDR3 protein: CASSQEGASYTF
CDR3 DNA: TGTGCCAGCAGCCAGGAGGGGGCAAGCTACACCTTC

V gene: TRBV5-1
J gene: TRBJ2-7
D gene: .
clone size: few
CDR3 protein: CASSLVGSSYEQYF
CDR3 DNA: TGCGCCAGCAGCTTGGTCGGCAGCTCCTACGAGCAGTACTTC

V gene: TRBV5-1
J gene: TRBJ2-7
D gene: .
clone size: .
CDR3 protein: CASSLNYEQYF
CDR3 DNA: TGCGCCAGCAGCTTAAACTACGAGCAGTACTTC

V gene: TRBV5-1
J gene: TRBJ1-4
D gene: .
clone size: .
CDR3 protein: CASSTGQTTNEKLFF
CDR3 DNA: TGCGCCAGCAGCACCGGACAGACAACTAATGAAAAACTGTTTTTT

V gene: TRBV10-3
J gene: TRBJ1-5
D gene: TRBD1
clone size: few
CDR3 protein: CAISEQGLNQPQHF
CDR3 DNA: TGTGCCATCAGTGAACAGGGGCTCAATCAGCCCCAGCATTTT

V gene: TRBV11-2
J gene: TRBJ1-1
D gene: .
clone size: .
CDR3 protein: CASSLRNTEAFF
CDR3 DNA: TGTGCCAGCAGCCTGCGGAACACTGAAGCTTTCTTT

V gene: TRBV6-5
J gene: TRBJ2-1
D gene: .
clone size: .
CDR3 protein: CASKYRRDSYNEQFF
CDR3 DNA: TGTGCCAGCAAATACCGGCGGGACTCCTACAATGAGCAGTTCTTC

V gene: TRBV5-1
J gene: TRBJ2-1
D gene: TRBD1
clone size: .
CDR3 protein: CASSLRDRFSYNEQFF
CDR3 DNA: TGCGCCAGCAGCCTAAGGGACAGGTTTTCCTACAATGAGCAGTTCTTC

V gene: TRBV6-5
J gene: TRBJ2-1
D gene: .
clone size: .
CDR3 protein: CASSYREPFDEQFF
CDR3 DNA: TGTGCCAGCAGTTACCGGGAGCCCTTCGATGAGCAGTTCTTC

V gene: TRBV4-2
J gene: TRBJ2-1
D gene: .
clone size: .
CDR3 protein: CAAKSYNEQFF
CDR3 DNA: TGTGCCGCAAAGTCATACAATGAGCAGTTCTTC

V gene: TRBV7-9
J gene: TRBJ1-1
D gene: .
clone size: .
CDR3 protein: CASSRSLAEAFF
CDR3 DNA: TGTGCCAGCAGCCGATCATTAGCTGAAGCTTTCTTT

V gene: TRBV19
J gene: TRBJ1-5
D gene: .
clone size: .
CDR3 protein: CASSAMGWQGGQPQHF
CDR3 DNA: TGTGCCAGTAGCGCGATGGGATGGCAGGGAGGTCAGCCCCAGCATTTT

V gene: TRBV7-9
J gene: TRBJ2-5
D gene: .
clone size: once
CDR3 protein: CASSFSWETQYF
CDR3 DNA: TGTGCCAGCAGCTTCTCCTGGGAGACCCAGTACTTC

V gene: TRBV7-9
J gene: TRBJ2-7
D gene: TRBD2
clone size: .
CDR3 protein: CASSLPLKRDSWEQYF
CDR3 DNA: TGTGCCAGCAGCTTACCCCTGAAGCGGGATTCTTGGGAGCAGTACTTC

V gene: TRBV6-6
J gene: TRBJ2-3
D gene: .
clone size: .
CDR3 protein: CASSYGPTDTQYF
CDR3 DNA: TGTGCCAGCAGTTACGGCCCCACAGATACGCAGTATTTT

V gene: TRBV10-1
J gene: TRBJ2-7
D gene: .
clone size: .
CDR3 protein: CASSRHPSDEQYF
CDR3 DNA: TGCGCCAGCAGCCGACACCCCTCGGACGAGCAGTACTTC

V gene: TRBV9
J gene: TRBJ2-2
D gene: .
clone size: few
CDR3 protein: CASSVVTETGELFF
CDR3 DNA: TGTGCCAGCAGCGTAGTGACGGAGACCGGGGAGCTGTTTTTT

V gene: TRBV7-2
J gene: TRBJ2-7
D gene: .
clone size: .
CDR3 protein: CASSLTAMAGYEQYF
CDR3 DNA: TGTGCCAGCAGCTTGACCGCAATGGCCGGCTACGAGCAGTACTTC

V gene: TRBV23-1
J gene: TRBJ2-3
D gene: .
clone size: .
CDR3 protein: CASSQSRAAYTTDTQYF
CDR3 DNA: TGCGCCAGCAGTCAATCTCGGGCAGCCTACACCACAGATACGCAGTATTTT

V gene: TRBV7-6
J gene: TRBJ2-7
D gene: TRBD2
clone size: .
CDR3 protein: CASSLARGSTKHLAEQYF
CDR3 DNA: TGTGCCAGCAGCTTAGCCCGCGGGAGCACCAAACACCTCGCCGAGCAGTACTTC

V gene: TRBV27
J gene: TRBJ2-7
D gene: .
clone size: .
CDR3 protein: CASSGIAVSYEQYF
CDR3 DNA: TGTGCCAGCAGTGGAATAGCGGTCTCCTACGAGCAGTACTTC

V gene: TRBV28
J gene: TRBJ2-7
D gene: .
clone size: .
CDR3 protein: CASSGFYEQYF
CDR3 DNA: TGTGCCAGCAGTGGGTTCTACGAGCAGTACTTC

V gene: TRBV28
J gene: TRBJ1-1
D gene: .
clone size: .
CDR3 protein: CASSRDGNTEAFF
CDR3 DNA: TGTGCCAGCTCCCGGGACGGGAACACTGAAGCTTTCTTT

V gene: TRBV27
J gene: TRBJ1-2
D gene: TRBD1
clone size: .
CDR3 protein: CASSLGLGTGPYGYTF
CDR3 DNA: TGTGCCAGCAGTTTAGGCCTCGGGACAGGACCCTATGGCTACACCTTC

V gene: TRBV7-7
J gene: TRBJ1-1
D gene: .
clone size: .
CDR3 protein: CASSFGVSTEAFF
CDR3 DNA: TGTGCTAGCAGCTTCGGGGTTTCCACTGAAGCTTTCTTT

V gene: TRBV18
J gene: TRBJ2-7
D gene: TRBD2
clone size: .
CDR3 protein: CASSPYEGRASYEQYF
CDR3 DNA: TGTGCCAGCTCACCGTACGAGGGGAGGGCCTCCTACGAGCAGTACTTC

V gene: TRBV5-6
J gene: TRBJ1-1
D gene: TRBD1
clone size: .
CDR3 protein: CASTGTGGTEAFF
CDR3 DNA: TGTGCCAGCACCGGGACAGGGGGCACTGAAGCTTTCTTT

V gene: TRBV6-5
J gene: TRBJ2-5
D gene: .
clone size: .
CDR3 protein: CASSYSGPAETQYF
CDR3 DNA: TGTGCCAGCAGTTACTCGGGACCCGCAGAGACCCAGTACTTC

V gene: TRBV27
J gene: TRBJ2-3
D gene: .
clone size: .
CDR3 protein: CASSFLASSTDTQYF
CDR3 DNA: TGTGCCAGCAGTTTTTTAGCATCTAGCACAGATACGCAGTATTTT

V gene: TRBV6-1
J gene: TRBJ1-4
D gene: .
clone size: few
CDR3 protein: CASSGGVWEKLFF
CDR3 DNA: TGTGCCAGCAGTGGGGGGGTTTGGGAAAAACTGTTTTTT

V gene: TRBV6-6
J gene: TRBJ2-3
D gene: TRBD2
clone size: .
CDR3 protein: CASSNAGLASDTQYF
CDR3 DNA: TGTGCCAGCAGCAACGCGGGACTAGCATCGGATACGCAGTATTTT

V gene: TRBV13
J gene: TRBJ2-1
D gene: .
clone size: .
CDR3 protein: CASSPPQLAFYNEQFF
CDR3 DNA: TGTGCCAGCAGCCCTCCCCAACTAGCCTTCTACAATGAGCAGTTCTTC

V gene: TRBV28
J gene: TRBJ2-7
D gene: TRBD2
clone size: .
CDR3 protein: CASSSPASGITNEQYF
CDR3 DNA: TGTGCCAGCAGTTCCCCGGCTAGCGGGATAACGAACGAGCAGTACTTC

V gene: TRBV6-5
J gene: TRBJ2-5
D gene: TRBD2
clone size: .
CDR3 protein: CASTPGGLEETQYF
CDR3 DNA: TGTGCCAGCACCCCGGGAGGGCTCGAGGAGACCCAGTACTTC

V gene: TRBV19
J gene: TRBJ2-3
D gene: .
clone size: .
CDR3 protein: CARPSLWRGTDTQYF
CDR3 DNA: TGTGCCAGGCCTTCCCTTTGGCGGGGCACAGATACGCAGTATTTT

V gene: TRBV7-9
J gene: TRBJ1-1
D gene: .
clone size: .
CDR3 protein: CASSLVWPLIGDTEAFF
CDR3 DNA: TGTGCCAGCAGCTTAGTTTGGCCCCTAATCGGGGACACTGAAGCTTTCTTT

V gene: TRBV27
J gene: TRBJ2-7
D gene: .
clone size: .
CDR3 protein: CASSSVGAYEQYF
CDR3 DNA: TGTGCCAGCAGTTCCGTAGGAGCCTACGAGCAGTACTTC

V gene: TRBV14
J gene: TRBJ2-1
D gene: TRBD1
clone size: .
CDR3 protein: CASSRGQGTTNEQFF
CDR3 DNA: TGTGCCAGCAGCCGCGGACAGGGGACCACCAATGAGCAGTTCTTC

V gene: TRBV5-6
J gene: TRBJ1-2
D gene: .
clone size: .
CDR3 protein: CASSLDRGYGYTF
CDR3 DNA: TGTGCCAGCAGCCTTGACAGAGGTTATGGCTACACCTTC

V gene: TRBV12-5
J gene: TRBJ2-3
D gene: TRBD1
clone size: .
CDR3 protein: CASGSGQGITDTQYF
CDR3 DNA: TGTGCTAGTGGCTCGGGACAGGGAATTACAGATACGCAGTATTTT

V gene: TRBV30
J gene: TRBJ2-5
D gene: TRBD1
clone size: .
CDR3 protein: CAWSGTRDSQNSRTQYF
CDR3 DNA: TGTGCCTGGAGTGGTACTCGGGACAGCCAAAACTCGAGGACCCAGTACTTC